Following are 13 T cell receptor beta chains from one sample sequenced in a study of T cell repertoires in cytomegalovirus infection. TCRdb re-derived calls from the reads in MiXCR, one entry per CDR3 protein. The sample contains approximately 190,000 distinct CDR3 sequences, roughly 27% of which appear only once. Sequencing was performed on PBMCs. All receptors derive from a human donor in good health (CMV status not recorded). Some clones in this sample may be carry-over from other donors' samples.

This clonotype was detected a few times. This chain uses TRBV14 with TRBJ1-1; no definite D call. This CDR3 is 14 amino acids long. V dropped 1 base and J dropped 1 base, with 7 bases sitting between them. The germline CDR1 and CDR2 sequences are SGHDN and FVKESK. For the CDR3, the DNA is TGTGCCAGCAGCCAAGTATTGGGGAACACTGAAGCTTTCTTT. Its translation: CASSQVLGNTEAFF.

The rearrangement links TRBV10-3 to TRBJ1-1, with unresolved D. From germline, CDR1 is ENHRY and CDR2 SYGVKD. This CDR3 comprises 15 residues. The V and J ends lost 0 bases and 3 bases respectively, with 11 bases between them. CDR3: CAISESGDFDTEAFF. CDR3 sequence (DNA): TGTGCCATCAGTGAGTCTGGGGATTTCGACACTGAAGCTTTCTTT.

This clonotype appeared many times. This chain uses TRBV7-2 with TRBJ1-2, with 7 bases matching TRBD1. The CDR3 spans 14 residues. The V gene's germline CDR1 is SGHTA and CDR2 FQGNSA. The V segment lost 2 bases and the J segment 3 bases; nucleotides outside the gene matches: 3. The DNA for the CDR3 is TGTGCCAGCAGCTTAACGCAGGGGGACTATGGCTACACCTTC. Translation gives CASSLTQGDYGYTF.

The table lists this clonotype with many counts. The chain joins TRBV12-3 or TRBV12-4 to TRBJ2-7; perhaps TRBD2 as D (6 bases). Trimming shortened V by 7 bases and J by 3 bases, and 16 bases separated the two germline ends. The CDR3 has 14 residues. CDR3 protein: CASTRPGGDYEQYF. The CDR3 bases are TGTGCCAGCACCAGACCCGGGGGAGACTACGAGCAGTACTTC.

V is TRBV7-2 and J is TRBJ1-6; TRBD1 matches 9 bases. The germline V gene has CDR1 SGHTA and CDR2 FQGNSA. J gave up 6 bases and V 4 bases, and 4 bases lay outside the gene matches. This CDR3 has 15 residues. The CDR3 region is CASSYTGGGNSPLHF. The CDR3 DNA reads TGTGCCAGCAGCTATACAGGGGGCGGTAATTCACCCCTCCACTTT.

The rearrangement uses TRBV6-2 or TRBV6-3 and TRBJ1-4; tentatively, D is TRBD1 (6 bases). This CDR3 has 15 amino acids. With 6 bases removed from V and 6 bases from J, the gap between germline ends came to 17 bases. The germline gives CDR1 MNHEY, CDR2 SVGEGT. CDR3 sequence: CASSSSDRQHEKLFF. CDR3 DNA: TGTGCCAGCAGCTCCAGCGACAGGCAACATGAAAAACTGTTTTTT.

This chain uses TRBV6-1 with TRBJ2-1; TRBD1 aligns across 9 bases. The CDR3 runs 16 residues. Losses at the gene ends were 6 bases for V and 4 bases for J; bases not matched to a gene: 10. CDR1 MNHNS and CDR2 SASEGT come from the germline V gene. In DNA form, the CDR3 reads TGTGCCAGCAGCCGCAATTCCGGGACAGGGTACAATGAGCAGTTCTTC. Protein: CASSRNSGTGYNEQFF.

The chain has TRBV7-3 and TRBJ2-6, with D maybe TRBD1 (6 bases). This CDR3 spans 19 amino acids. Germline V gives CDR1 SGHTA, CDR2 FQGTGA. Trimming took 4 bases from V and 4 from J, leaving 23 bases between them. The CDR3 region is CASSSVAHLRGRGANVLTF. CDR3 in DNA: TGTGCCAGCAGCTCCGTAGCACACCTCAGGGGTCGAGGGGCCAACGTCCTGACTTTC.

This clonotype has a handful of counts. This chain links TRBV2 with TRBJ1-2; a possible D gene is TRBD1 (6 bases). The CDR3 is 13 amino acids. V lost 5 bases and J 4 bases, leaving 11 bases between the germline ends. The germline CDR1 and CDR2 sequences are SNHLY and FYNNEI. The DNA for the CDR3 is TGTGCCAGCAGTCGGGGGCCATCCTATGGCTACACCTTC. This gives the protein CASSRGPSYGYTF.

The chain has TRBV6-1 and TRBJ1-1; 10 bases line up with TRBD1. CDR1 is MNHNS, CDR2 SASEGT, per germline. The CDR3 contains 14 residues. With V trimmed by 6 bases and J by 6 bases, 7 bases remained unmatched. In nucleotides, the CDR3 is TGTGCCAGCAGCCGGGACAGGGGTGCATCTGAAGCTTTCTTT. Its translation is CASSRDRGASEAFF.

This clonotype was seen repeatedly, ten times or more. The chain employs TRBV12-3 or TRBV12-4 and TRBJ2-7, with D unresolved. This CDR3 is built from 15 residues. V was pared by 5 bases and J by 2 bases, with 16 bases between. The CDR3 region is CASSRFLDTAYEQYF. DNA for the CDR3: TGTGCCAGCAGTCGATTCTTAGACACTGCCTACGAGCAGTACTTC.

This clonotype was seen at least ten times. The rearrangement uses TRBV7-2 and TRBJ1-1; D is ambiguous. V was pared by 2 bases and J by 1 base, with 8 bases between. Germline values: CDR1 SGHTA, CDR2 FQGNSA. The CDR3 extends over 14 amino acids. CDR3 protein: CASSLTTENTEAFF. The CDR3 DNA is TGTGCCAGCAGCTTAACGACGGAGAACACTGAAGCTTTCTTT.

The chain recombines TRBV7-2 with TRBJ1-2, with TRBD1 matching over 7 bases. With 6 bases clipped from V and 7 bases from J, the junction kept 5 bases outside the gene matches. This CDR3 is 12 amino acids long. Germline CDR1 reads SGHTA; CDR2 reads FQGNSA. The CDR3 loop reads CASSIQGSGYTF. CDR3 DNA: TGTGCCAGCAGTATACAGGGGTCTGGCTACACCTTC.